One and the same sample provided the 22 T cell receptor beta chains below, sequenced in a study of Ad26.COV2.S vaccination and SARS-CoV-2 variants. Sample treatment: around 19 received Ad26.COV2.S at low or high dose, single or two shots; five or six received placebo; per-sample allocation not given. Samples came from day 63 after the first vaccine or placebo injection. Here immunoSEQ multiplex PCR was the method, and the copy in TCRdb shows in-frame clones only, minus some. The profile shows roughly 400,000 clones, about 89% of them singletons. The source was peripheral blood, collected in a trial of Ad26.COV2.S vaccine versus placebo. The receptors stem from a person aged 18-60 years who received the Ad26.COV2.S COVID-19 vaccine or a placebo.

V and J are TRBV30 and TRBJ2-5; 8 bases are a match to TRBD2. Germline V gene lookup returns CDR1 GTSNPN and CDR2 SVGIG (reference sequence). V lost 4 bases and J lost 0; bases outside the gene matches: 10. The CDR3 covers 16 residues. The CDR3 reads CAWTGSLAGYQETQYF. CDR3 nucleotides: TGTGCCTGGACGGGCTCTCTAGCGGGCTACCAAGAGACCCAGTACTTC. Complete variable domain (other parts from reference TRBV30 and TRBJ2-5): SQTIHQWPATLVQPVGSPLSLECTVEGTSNPNLYWYRQAAGRGLQLLFYSVGIGQISSEVPQNLSASRPQDRQFILSSKKLLLSDSGFYLCAWTGSLAGYQETQYFGPGTRLLVL.

The chain carries TRBV27 and TRBJ2-2; 9 bases map to TRBD1. This CDR3 spans 18 amino acids. Germline lookup yields CDR1 MNHEY and CDR2 SMNVEV (reference sequence). V dropped 5 bases and J dropped 6; count of bases not matched to a gene: 16. The CDR3 coding sequence is TGTGCCAGCAGTATATACCAGGGACAGGGCTTAGTTTCCGGGGAGCTGTTTTTT. Its translation is CASSIYQGQGLVSGELFF.

V gene TRBV7-9 combines with J gene TRBJ2-1; tentative D call: TRBD2 (5 bases). Per the germline V gene, CDR1 is SEHNR and CDR2 is FQNEAQ (reference sequence). V was pared by 4 bases and J by 3 bases, with 13 bases between. The CDR3 is 15 residues long. CDR3 in DNA: TGTGCCAGCAGCTCGGGGTTGGGGTACTACAATGAGCAGTTCTTC. Translated, it gives CASSSGLGYYNEQFF.

The V call is TRBV15, the J call TRBJ2-7; perhaps TRBD2 as D (6 bases). CDR3 length: 15 residues. Deletions cut 6 bases from V and 0 bases from J, with 15 bases between. Germline values: CDR1 LNHNV, CDR2 YYDKDF (reference sequence). CDR3 sequence: CATSKTGLPSYEQYF. The CDR3 DNA reads TGTGCCACCAGTAAAACGGGACTCCCCTCCTACGAGCAGTACTTC.

The chain joins TRBV7-2 to TRBJ2-2, with unresolved D. Germline V gives CDR1 SGHTA, CDR2 FQGNSA. The ends were cut back, 0 bases at V and 5 bases at J, with 7 bases in the middle. The CDR3 is 14 amino acids. The CDR3 loop reads CASSLAPATGELFF. For the CDR3, the DNA is TGTGCCAGCAGCTTAGCCCCTGCAACCGGGGAGCTGTTTTTT.

This sequence joins TRBV6-5 and TRBJ1-5, with D unresolved. The CDR3 covers 13 residues. Trimming removed 8 bases from V and 9 bases from J, with 17 bases in between. CDR1 is MNHEY, CDR2 SVGAGI, per germline. The CDR3 bases are TGTGCCAGCGATGAATGGCCGCGGGGGCCCCAGCATTTT. It specifies CASDEWPRGPQHF.

This clone was observed a single time. This rearrangement joins TRBV5-1 to TRBJ2-7; D not resolved. V lost 3 bases, J lost 2 bases, and 18 bases lay in between. The length of the CDR3 is 16 residues. The germline gives CDR1 SGHRS, CDR2 YFSETQ. The CDR3 loop reads CASSYNSSLGPYEQYF. CDR3 coding DNA: TGCGCCAGCAGCTATAACTCCTCCTTGGGTCCCTACGAGCAGTACTTC.

V gene TRBV7-3 combines with J gene TRBJ2-1, with D maybe TRBD2 (6 bases). This CDR3 comprises 13 residues. Germline loops: CDR1 SGHTA, CDR2 FQGTGA. The ends were cut back, 5 bases at V and 10 bases at J, with 15 bases in the middle. As DNA, the CDR3 is TGTGCCAGCAGCCCCCTCGGGACTCGCGAGCAGTTCTTC. Translating gives CASSPLGTREQFF.

The rearrangement links TRBV10-3 to TRBJ1-4, with 8 positions matching TRBD1. V shed 0 bases, J shed 8 bases, and the junction held 5 bases outside the gene matches. The CDR3 runs 15 residues. Germline loops: CDR1 ENHRY, CDR2 SYGVKD. CDR3 sequence: CAISESAGGPEKLFF. The CDR3 nucleotides are TGTGCCATCAGTGAGTCGGCAGGGGGCCCAGAAAAACTGTTTTTT.

DNA of the CDR3: TGCGCCAGCAGCCAGAGTAGTTACAATGAGCAGTTCTTC. As protein: CASSQSSYNEQFF. The chain uses TRBV4-1 and TRBJ2-1; D is unresolved. Trimming removed 3 bases at V and 4 bases at J, with 7 bases between. The CDR3 is made up of 13 amino acids. Germline V lookup: CDR1 MGHRA, CDR2 YSYEKL.

This sequence joins TRBV19 and TRBJ2-5, with a weak D call TRBD2 (5 bases). Germline V gives CDR1 LNHDA, CDR2 SQIVND (reference sequence). V was cut by 3 bases and J by 1 base, with 12 bases left in between. The length of the CDR3 is 15 residues. CDR3: CASSIPTGIQETQYF. DNA for the CDR3: TGTGCCAGTAGTATCCCCACGGGGATCCAAGAGACCCAGTACTTC.

This chain joins TRBV13 and TRBJ1-2; 8 bases fit TRBD1. The CDR3 totals 13 residues. The J segment lost 3 bases and the V segment lost 5 bases, leaving 2 bases of the junction unmatched. Per germline, CDR1 PRHDT and CDR2 FYEKMQ (reference sequence). The CDR3: CASSSRGHYGYTF. The DNA for the CDR3 is TGTGCCAGCAGCAGCAGGGGGCACTATGGCTACACCTTC. Variable domain in full (rest from reference TRBV13 and TRBJ1-2): AAGVIQSPRHLIKEKRETATLKCYPIPRHDTVYWYQQGPGQDPQFLISFYEKMQSDKGSIPDRFSAQQFSDYHSELNMSSLELGDSALYFCASSSRGHYGYTFGSGTRLTVV.

The genes are TRBV2 and TRBJ2-1; D not certain. The CDR3 is 14 residues long. The V end was cut by 4 bases, the J end by 6 bases, with 13 bases between. From germline, CDR1 is SNHLY and CDR2 FYNNEI. Here the CDR3 reads CASSVDKLGNEQFF. Written as DNA, the CDR3 is TGTGCCAGCAGTGTGGATAAGCTGGGCAATGAGCAGTTCTTC.

The CDR3 nucleotides are TGTGCCAGCAGCGCGCGGGAATATGGCTACACCTTC. Residues: CASSAREYGYTF. This chain connects TRBV9 to TRBJ1-2; D is unclear. V was trimmed by 3 bases and J by 5 bases, leaving 8 bases between them. This CDR3 has 12 residues. Germline V gene sequence: CDR1 SGDLS, CDR2 YYNGEE.

The rearrangement uses TRBV18 and TRBJ2-1, with 10 bases identical to TRBD2. Germline CDR1 reads KGHSH; CDR2 reads LQKENI. The length of the CDR3 is 15 residues. V lost 6 bases to trimming and J lost 4 bases; unmatched junction nucleotides: 6. The CDR3 nucleotides read TGTGCCAGCTCCCCCACTAGCGGGACATACAATGAGCAGTTCTTC. Its translation is CASSPTSGTYNEQFF.

The genes are TRBV4-1 and TRBJ2-2; TRBD2 is a possible D gene (6 bases). CDR1 is MGHRA, CDR2 YSYEKL, per germline. V lost 4 bases, J lost 1 base, and 16 bases lay in between. This CDR3 has 17 amino acids. The CDR3 nucleotides read TGCGCCAGCAGCCCCCACTCCGGGACTGAGAACACCGGGGAGCTGTTTTTT. This translates into CASSPHSGTENTGELFF.

The chain links TRBV4-1 to TRBJ2-1, with D tentatively TRBD1 or TRBD2 (5 bases each). V lost 1 base and J 8 bases, leaving 18 bases between the germline ends. This CDR3 is built from 16 residues. Germline V gene sequence: CDR1 MGHRA, CDR2 YSYEKL. CDR3 residues: CASSQAGTHPGDEQFF. CDR3 bases: TGCGCCAGCAGCCAAGCTGGGACCCACCCTGGGGATGAGCAGTTCTTC.

This clone appeared a single time. The V and J genes are TRBV6-5 and TRBJ1-4; TRBD1 matches at 7 bases. The CDR3 loop spans 13 amino acids. Germline V gene lookup returns CDR1 MNHEY and CDR2 SVGAGI. Trimming removed 6 bases from V and 8 bases from J; junction bases left unmatched: 6. The CDR3 DNA is TGTGCCAGCAGCAGGGGGATTTGGGAAAAACTGTTTTTT. As protein: CASSRGIWEKLFF.

The chain uses TRBV21-1 and TRBJ2-4; the table calls TRBD2, which could not be checked here. TRBV21-1 is recorded as a pseudogene. This CDR3 comprises 14 residues. This CDR3 is CASSGMTSLNIQYF. In nucleotides, the CDR3 is TGTGCCAGCAGCGGGATGACTAGTCTGAACATTCAGTACTTC.

The rearrangement links TRBV5-5 to TRBJ2-5, with D possibly matching TRBD2 (5 bases). CDR3 size: 15 residues. The ends were cut back, 0 bases at V and 2 bases at J, with 11 bases in the middle. CDR1 and CDR2 (germline): SGHKS, YYEKEE (reference sequence). CDR3 loop: CASSLERGGQETQYF. CDR3 DNA: TGTGCCAGCAGCTTGGAACGGGGTGGGCAAGAGACCCAGTACTTC.

V usage is TRBV6-5 and J usage is TRBJ2-1; D unclear. CDR3 length equals 12 residues. The ends were cut back, 0 bases at V and 9 bases at J, with 6 bases in the middle. CDR1 and CDR2 from the germline V gene are MNHEY and SVGAGI. CDR3 sequence (DNA): TGTGCCAGCAGTTACTCGAAAGGTGAGCAGTTCTTC. This encodes CASSYSKGEQFF.

The rearrangement joins TRBV6-5 to TRBJ2-2; 8 positions match TRBD1. The V segment lost 6 bases and the J segment 4 bases; nucleotides outside the gene matches: 4. This CDR3 is 14 amino acids long. Germline values: CDR1 MNHEY, CDR2 SVGAGI. The CDR3 reads CASRTGGFTGELFF. The CDR3 DNA is TGTGCCAGCAGAACAGGGGGGTTCACCGGGGAGCTGTTTTTT.